Sequencing of this T cell receptor (beta chain) was carried out in a study of shared clonotypes between healthy human individuals. The donor cohort consisted entirely of Caucasian adults residing in Nashville, Tennessee. For unsorted samples, genomic DNA was extracted from tens of millions of PBMCs. The authors distributed each subset's genomic DNA evenly over several immunoSEQ plates. Assay: immunoSEQ multiplex PCR; the TCRdb copy retains only in-frame clones and omits some. The repertoire holds some 490,000 clones, with roughly 80% as singletons. This CDR3 region has 14 residues. CDR1 SGHRS and CDR2 YFSETQ come from the germline V gene. Trimming cost V 0 bases and J 1 base, with 7 bases left between them. This clone was detected ten times or more. Different DNA sequences within this sample yield the same CDR3.

V gene TRBV5-1 combines with J gene TRBJ2-5; D is uncertain. The specimen was PBMCs. The TCR originated in a woman between 40 and 50 years old in good health. Some clones in this sample may be carry-over from other donors' samples. The CDR3 DNA reads TGCGCCAGCAGCTTGGGAGTCGGCCAAGAGACCCAGTACTTC. Its translation: CASSLGVGQETQYF.